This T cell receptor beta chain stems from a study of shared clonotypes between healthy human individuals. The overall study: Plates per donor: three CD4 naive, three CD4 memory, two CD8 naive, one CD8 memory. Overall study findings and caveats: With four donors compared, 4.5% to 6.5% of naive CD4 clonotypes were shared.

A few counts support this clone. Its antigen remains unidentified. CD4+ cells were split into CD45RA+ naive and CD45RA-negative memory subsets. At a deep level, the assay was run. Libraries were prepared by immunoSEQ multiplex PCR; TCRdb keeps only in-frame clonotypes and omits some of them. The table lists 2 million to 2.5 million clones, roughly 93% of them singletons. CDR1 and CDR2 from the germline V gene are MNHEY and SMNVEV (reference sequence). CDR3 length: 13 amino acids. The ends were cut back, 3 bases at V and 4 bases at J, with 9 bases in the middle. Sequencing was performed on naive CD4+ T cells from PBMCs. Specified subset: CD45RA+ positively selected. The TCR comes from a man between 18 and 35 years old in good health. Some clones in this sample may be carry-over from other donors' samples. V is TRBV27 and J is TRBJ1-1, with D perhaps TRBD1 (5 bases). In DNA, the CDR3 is TGTGCCAGCAGTTTCAGGGCTGCCACTGAAGCTTTCTTT. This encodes CASSFRAATEAFF.